The 18 T cell receptor beta chains below were found in one sample sequenced in a study of CD8 T cells in ankylosing spondylitis. Study-level findings and limits: Characteristic of ankylosing spondylitis blood, it appeared, was a TCR beta motif comprising about 8 highly homologous variants.

Antigen specificity for these receptors is unknown. Each CDR3 protein gets one entry after TCRdb re-called the 5' RACE reads with MiXCR. This sample yields roughly 700,000 distinct CDR3 sequences, of which roughly 19% are seen a single time; 19% belongs to the top ten. Sample: blood, either unsorted or a sorted T cell fraction (not recorded which). The receptors stem from a male donor with ankylosing spondylitis.

This chain links TRBV7-2 with TRBJ1-6, with D perhaps TRBD1 (5 bases). Germline lookup yields CDR1 SGHTA and CDR2 FQGNSA. V lost 10 bases to trimming and J lost 8 bases, with 18 bases between them. The CDR3 contains 14 residues. CDR3 residues: CATKEGPRDSPLHF. The CDR3 DNA follows: TGTGCCACCAAGGAGGGACCTCGGGATTCACCCCTCCACTTT. The full variable domain, its missing parts supplied by reference TRBV7-2 and TRBJ1-6, is GAGVSQSPSNKVTEKGKDVELRCDPISGHTALYWYRQSLGQGLEFLIYFQGNSAPDKSGLPSDRFSAERTGGSVSTLTIQRTQQEDSAVYLCATKEGPRDSPLHFGNGTRLTVT.

This clonotype was counted a few times. The chain combines TRBV12-3 or TRBV12-4 with TRBJ2-7, with 9 bases lining up with TRBD2. The CDR3 loop spans 15 amino acids. V was clipped by 3 bases and J by 5 bases; unmatched bases: 8. The DNA for the CDR3 is TGTGCCAGCAGTTTTTTGGCGGGAGGGCCAGACGAGCAGTACTTC. It codes for CASSFLAGGPDEQYF.

This clonotype has a handful of counts. The chain is built from TRBV7-8 and TRBJ1-4; D remains unclear. The CDR3 extends over 17 amino acids. Trimming pared 1 base from V and 0 bases from J, leaving 12 bases between. Germline CDR1 SGHVS, CDR2 FQNEAQ. The CDR3: CASSLDVGFATNEKLFF. The CDR3 DNA reads as TGTGCCAGCAGCTTAGATGTTGGGTTTGCAACTAATGAAAAACTGTTTTTT.

This clonotype was counted a few times. The V call is TRBV3-1, the J call TRBJ1-2, with 8 bases that match TRBD1. V shed 1 base and J 6 bases; nucleotides not matched to a gene: 7. Germline CDR1 is LGHDT and CDR2 is YNNKEL (reference sequence). The CDR3 covers 15 residues. The CDR3 spells CASSQVGRGLHGYTF. In DNA, the CDR3 is TGTGCCAGCAGCCAAGTGGGCAGGGGGCTCCATGGCTACACCTTC.

This rearrangement joins TRBV12-3 or TRBV12-4 to TRBJ2-1, with 8 bases that match TRBD2. The CDR3 is 14 amino acids. V trimming: 6 bases; J trimming: 5 bases; junction bases outside the gene matches: 6. For the CDR3, the DNA is TGTGCCAGCAGGGTAGCGGGGAGCAACAATGAGCAGTTCTTC. Translating gives CASRVAGSNNEQFF.

This clonotype was found a few times. The J gene is TRBJ1-6, the V gene TRBV28; D unresolved. Germline CDR1 reads MDHEN; CDR2 reads SYDVKM. Trimming left V 3 bases short and J 8 bases short, with 8 bases between. This CDR3 is built from 13 residues. CDR3 nucleotide sequence: TGTGCCAGCAGTTTGACGAGAGATTCACCCCTCCACTTT. This encodes CASSLTRDSPLHF. Supplemented by reference TRBV28 and TRBJ1-6, the full variable domain reads DVKVTQSSRYLVKRTGEKVFLECVQDMDHENMFWYRQDPGLGLRLIYFSYDVKMKEKGDIPEGYSVSREKKERFSLILESASTNQTSMYLCASSLTRDSPLHFGNGTRLTVT.

This clonotype has at least ten counts. The rearrangement joins TRBV29-1 to TRBJ2-1; D call uncertain. Germline V gene sequence: CDR1 SQVTM, CDR2 ANQGSEA. Trimming removed 3 bases at V and 12 bases at J, with 3 bases between. The CDR3 loop spans 8 amino acids. The CDR3 bases are TGCAGCGTTGAGGGGCAGTTCTTC. It yields the protein CSVEGQFF.

This clonotype occurred a few times. The chain combines TRBV4-2 with TRBJ2-1; D gene uncertain. The germline V gene has CDR1 LGHNA and CDR2 YNFKEQ. Trimming stripped 0 bases from V and 2 bases from J, with 11 bases between. The CDR3 consists of 16 residues. The CDR3 bases are TGTGCCAGCAGCCAAGATCCCGGCCCAACCTACAATGAGCAGTTCTTC. Protein product: CASSQDPGPTYNEQFF.

This clonotype was picked up a small number of times. The chain combines TRBV20-1 with TRBJ2-2; possibly TRBD1 for D (6 bases). The CDR3 is 16 residues long. Germline V gene data show CDR1 as DFQATT and CDR2 as SNEGSKA (reference sequence). V lost 3 bases and J 3 bases, leaving 17 bases between the germline ends. CDR3 amino acids: CSARVPQGGYTGELFF. CDR3 sequence (DNA): TGCAGTGCTAGGGTTCCACAGGGTGGTTACACCGGGGAGCTGTTTTTT.

This rearrangement joins TRBV6-1 to TRBJ2-6; 11 bases match TRBD2. From germline, CDR1 is MNHNS and CDR2 SASEGT. The CDR3 contains 17 residues. V was pared by 8 bases and J by 1 base, with 7 bases of the junction left unmatched. CDR3 residues: CASGPTSGDSGANVLTF. The CDR3 nucleotides read TGTGCCAGCGGGCCGACTAGCGGGGATTCTGGGGCCAACGTCCTGACTTTC.

This clonotype has at least ten counts. The chain couples TRBV4-1 to TRBJ2-3, with 14 bases that match TRBD2. The CDR3 length is 16 residues. After removal of 4 bases from V and 2 bases from J, the junction contained 2 bases not matched to a gene. Germline V gene lookup returns CDR1 MGHRA and CDR2 YSYEKL. The CDR3 loop is CASSRLAGGNTDTQYF. DNA for the CDR3: TGCGCCAGCAGCCGACTAGCGGGGGGGAACACAGATACGCAGTATTTT.

There are many counts of this clonotype. The chain has TRBV20-1 and TRBJ1-1; D gene ambiguous. Looked up from germline, CDR1 is DFQATT and CDR2 is SNEGSKA (reference sequence). The germline V and J ends were trimmed by 6 bases and 0 bases, with 20 bases remaining between them. The CDR3 extends over 16 amino acids. The CDR3 loop reads CSAKSPQMFMNTEAFF. CDR3 in DNA: TGCAGTGCCAAGTCGCCCCAAATGTTCATGAACACTGAAGCTTTCTTT.

The chain uses TRBV5-1 and TRBJ1-3; a possible D gene is TRBD1 (6 bases). This CDR3 comprises 17 residues. Trimming stripped 0 bases from V and 0 bases from J, with 13 bases between. Germline V gives CDR1 SGHRS, CDR2 YFSETQ. The CDR3 nucleotides read TGCGCCAGCAGCTTGGTTTCGACAGGAGCCTCTGGAAACACCATATATTTT. Translated: CASSLVSTGASGNTIYF.

This clonotype has more than one count but fewer than ten. This chain links TRBV6-1 with TRBJ2-3; 13 bases agree with TRBD2. Germline V lookup: CDR1 MNHNS, CDR2 SASEGT. J was trimmed by 2 bases and V by 5 bases; bases with no gene match: 4. The CDR3 consists of 16 residues. The CDR3 region has the DNA TGTGCCAGCAGTCCACTAGCGGGGGGGAACACAGATACGCAGTATTTT. Translating gives CASSPLAGGNTDTQYF.

This clonotype was counted many times. The chain has TRBV5-6 and TRBJ1-1, with D unclear. The CDR3 is made up of 14 amino acids. Germline V lookup: CDR1 SGHDT, CDR2 YYEEEE. Trimming took 2 bases from V and 4 from J, leaving 12 bases between them. The CDR3 reads CASSFGVSGTEAFF. CDR3 nucleotide sequence: TGTGCCAGCAGCTTCGGGGTTTCTGGCACTGAAGCTTTCTTT. Using reference TRBV5-6 and TRBJ1-1 for the parts outside the CDR3, the full variable domain is DAGVTQSPTHLIKTRGQQVTLRCSPKSGHDTVSWYQQALGQGPQFIFQYYEEEERQRGNFPDRFSGHQFPNYSSELNVNALLLGDSALYLCASSFGVSGTEAFFGQGTRLTVV.

This clonotype showed up just a few times. The J gene is TRBJ1-1, the V gene TRBV7-9; a possible D gene is TRBD1 (5 bases). This CDR3 spans 14 amino acids. CDR1 and CDR2 (germline): SEHNR, FQNEAQ (reference sequence). Between the trimmed V and J ends, which lost 4 bases and 3 bases, there was a span of 12 bases. The CDR3: CASSSLREDTEAFF. The CDR3 bases are TGTGCCAGCAGCTCCCTCAGGGAGGACACTGAAGCTTTCTTT.

This clonotype has a count of ten or more. This chain links TRBV29-1 with TRBJ2-3, with 13 bases identical to TRBD2. Germline assignment: CDR1 SQVTM and CDR2 ANQGSEA. The CDR3 spans 16 residues. J gave up 3 bases and V 6 bases, and 9 bases lay outside the gene matches. CDR3 loop: CSVGGLAGEGTDTQYF. CDR3 bases: TGCAGCGTCGGAGGACTAGCGGGAGAAGGTACAGATACGCAGTATTTT.

The chain combines TRBV6-5 with TRBJ1-2; a weak D match, TRBD1 (6 bases). The CDR3 loop spans 14 amino acids. The ends were cut back, 7 bases at V and 6 bases at J, with 18 bases in the middle. The V gene's germline CDR1 is MNHEY and CDR2 SVGAGI. As DNA, the CDR3 is TGTGCCAGCACTAACCCGGTACAGGGAGATGGCTACACCTTC. Translated: CASTNPVQGDGYTF.